The T cell receptor beta chain under discussion was sequenced for a study of cytomegalovirus exposure and HLA in healthy donors. Across the whole study: About 85 million unique TCR sequences came from HLA-typed donors in an early release.

V lost 0 bases to trimming and J lost 2 bases, with 11 bases between them. CDR3 length equals 15 residues. CDR1 and CDR2 from the germline V gene are LGHNA and YNFKEQ. Nominally healthy donors were sampled, though unrecorded immune exposures were likely. PCR used 60 Vbeta primers and 13 Jbeta primers. Repertoires were generated with immunoSEQ multiplex PCR, while TCRdb's copy carries only in-frame clones and drops some. The table has roughly 150,000 clones, around three quarters seen once. The TCR was taken from a middle-aged woman in good health and CMV-seronegative. Sample: PBMCs. The chain joins TRBV4-2 to TRBJ2-7, with D possibly being TRBD2 (6 bases). This CDR3 reads CASSQELARTYEQYF. CDR3 bases: TGTGCCAGCAGCCAAGAGCTAGCGCGGACCTACGAGCAGTACTTC.